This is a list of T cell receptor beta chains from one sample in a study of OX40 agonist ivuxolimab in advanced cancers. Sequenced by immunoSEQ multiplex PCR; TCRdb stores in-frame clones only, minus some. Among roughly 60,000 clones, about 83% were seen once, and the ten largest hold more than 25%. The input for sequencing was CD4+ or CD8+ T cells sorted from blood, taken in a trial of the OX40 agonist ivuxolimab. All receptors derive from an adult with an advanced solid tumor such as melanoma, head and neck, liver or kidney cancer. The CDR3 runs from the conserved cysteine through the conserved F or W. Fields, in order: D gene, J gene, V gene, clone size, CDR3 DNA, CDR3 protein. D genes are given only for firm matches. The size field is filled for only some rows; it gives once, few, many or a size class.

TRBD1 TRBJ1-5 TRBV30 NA TGTGCCTGGAGTGGACAGGGTAATGGGGCCCAGCATTTT CAWSGQGNGAQHF
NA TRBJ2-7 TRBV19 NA TGTGCCAGTAGTAGCGACTACGTTAGCTACGAGCAGTACTTC CASSSDYVSYEQYF
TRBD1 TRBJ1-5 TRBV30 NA TGTGCCTGGGGACAGGTGTATAGCAATCAGCCCCAGCATTTT CAWGQVYSNQPQHF
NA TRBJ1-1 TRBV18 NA TGTGCCAGCTCATTGGACAGCCGTCCTGAAGCTTTCTTT CASSLDSRPEAFF
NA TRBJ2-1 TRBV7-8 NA TGTGCCAGCAGCTTACGGGACCGCCGCAATGAGCAGTTCTTC CASSLRDRRNEQFF
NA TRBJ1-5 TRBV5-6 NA TGTGCCAGCAGCTTATCGGGGGGTGATCAGCCCCAGCATTTT CASSLSGGDQPQHF
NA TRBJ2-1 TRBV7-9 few TGTGCCAGCAGCCCAGAGGGGGGGAATGAGCAGTTCTTC CASSPEGGNEQFF
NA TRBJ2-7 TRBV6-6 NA TGTGCCAGCAGTTACGCGGGCCTCTCCTACGAGCAGTACTTC CASSYAGLSYEQYF
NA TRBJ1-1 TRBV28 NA TGTGCCACCCAGGGGCGGCACACTGAAGCTTTCTTT CATQGRHTEAFF
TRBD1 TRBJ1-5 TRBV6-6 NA TGTGCCAGCAGTTCCGGGACAGGGGTTCAGCCCCAGCATTTT CASSSGTGVQPQHF
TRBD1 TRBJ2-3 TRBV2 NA TGTGCCAGCAGTCCTGACAGGGGAGGAGAAGATACGCAGTATTTT CASSPDRGGEDTQYF
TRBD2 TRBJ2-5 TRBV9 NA TGTGCCAGCAGCGGAGGCGGGGGATGGCAAGAGACCCAGTACTTC CASSGGGGWQETQYF
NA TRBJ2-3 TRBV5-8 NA TGTGCCAGCAGCCCAGGACGGGTATACACAGATACGCAGTATTTT CASSPGRVYTDTQYF
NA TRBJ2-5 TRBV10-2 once TGCGCCAGCAGCCTAGGAGAGACCCAGTACTTC CASSLGETQYF
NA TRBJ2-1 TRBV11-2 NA TGTGCCAGCAGCTTACGGGCGGGAATTAGGTACAATGAGCAGTTCTTC CASSLRAGIRYNEQFF
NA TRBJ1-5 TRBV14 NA TGTGCCAGCAGCCAGTATAGCAATCAGCCCCAGCATTTT CASSQYSNQPQHF
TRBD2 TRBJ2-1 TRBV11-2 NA TGTGCCAGCAGCCAAACTGGACTAGGGGTCTACAATGAGCAGTTCTTC CASSQTGLGVYNEQFF
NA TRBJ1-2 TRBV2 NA TGTGCCAGCAGTAACAGGCTTACTGGAGATGGCTACACCTTC CASSNRLTGDGYTF
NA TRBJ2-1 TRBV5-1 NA TGCGCCAGCAGCCCCCGGGAACAGGGTGAGCAGTTCTTC CASSPREQGEQFF
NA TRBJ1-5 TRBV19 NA TGTGCCAGTAGTGGGGGACATCAGCCCCAGCATTTT CASSGGHQPQHF
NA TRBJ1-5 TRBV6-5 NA TGTGCCAGCAGTGCCTATAATCAGCCCCAGCATTTT CASSAYNQPQHF
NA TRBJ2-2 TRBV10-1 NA TGCGCCAGCAGTGAGTCGCACAGCCTGAACACCGGGGAGCTGTTTTTT CASSESHSLNTGELFF
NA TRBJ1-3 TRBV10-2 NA TGCGCCAGCACCCTTTCCCAGGGCTCTGGAAACACCATATATTTT CASTLSQGSGNTIYF
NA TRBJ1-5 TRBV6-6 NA TGTGCCAGCAGTTTGGACAGTCGTTATAGCAATCAGCCCCAGCATTTT CASSLDSRYSNQPQHF
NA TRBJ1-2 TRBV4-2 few TGTGCCAGCAGCCTAGAGGGGAACTATGGCTACACCTTC CASSLEGNYGYTF
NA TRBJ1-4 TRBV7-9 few TGTGCCAGCAGCTCCTCAACCAGTGGGGAAAAACTGTTTTTT CASSSSTSGEKLFF
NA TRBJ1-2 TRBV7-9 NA TGTGCCAGCAGCTACGGTGGCGGTGGCTACACCTTC CASSYGGGGYTF
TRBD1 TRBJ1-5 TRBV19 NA TGTGCCAGTAGTATAGGCCGGGACAGGGACAATCAGCCCCAGCATTTT CASSIGRDRDNQPQHF
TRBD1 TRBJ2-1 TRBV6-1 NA TGTGCCAGCAGTGAAGACTCAGGGGGTTGGAATGAGCAGTTCTTC CASSEDSGGWNEQFF
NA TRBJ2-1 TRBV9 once TGTGCCAGCAGCGTATCACTTGAGAATGAGCAGTTCTTC CASSVSLENEQFF
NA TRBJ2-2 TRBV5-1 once TGCGCCAGCAGGGTGAATAGCGGCACGAACACCGGGGAGCTGTTTTTT CASRVNSGTNTGELFF
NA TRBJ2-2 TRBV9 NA TGTGCCAGCAGCCTTCGGACCAACCCCGGGGAGCTGTTTTTT CASSLRTNPGELFF
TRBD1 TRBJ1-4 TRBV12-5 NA TGTGCTAGCCAGGGACAGTCACAGGGAAAACTGTTTTTT CASQGQSQGKLFF
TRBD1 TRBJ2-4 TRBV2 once TGTGCCAGCAGCCTAACAGGGGGCTCGGATGGGAAGTACTTC CASSLTGGSDGKYF
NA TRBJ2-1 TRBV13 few TGTGCCAGCAGCTTGGCCGGGACATCTGATGAGCAGTTCTTC CASSLAGTSDEQFF
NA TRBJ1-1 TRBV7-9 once TGTGCCAGCAGCTCTCGGGCCCGGAACACTGAAGCTTTCTTT CASSSRARNTEAFF
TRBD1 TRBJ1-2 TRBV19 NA TGTGCCAGTAGCCGGGACAGGGGGCAACGTGGCTACACCTTC CASSRDRGQRGYTF
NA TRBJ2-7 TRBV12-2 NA TGTGCAAGTCGCTTGTACTACGAGCAGTACTTC CASRLYYEQYF
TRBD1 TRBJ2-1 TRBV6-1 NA TGTGCCAGCAGCCGAGACAGGGACTACAATGAGCAGTTCTTC CASSRDRDYNEQFF
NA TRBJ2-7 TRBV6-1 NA TGTGCCAGCAGTGAAGGGCTCGGACCTATCGAGCAGTACTTC CASSEGLGPIEQYF
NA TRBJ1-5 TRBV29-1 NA TGCAGCGTTGAAAAGGGGGAGGGTCAGCCCCAGCATTTT CSVEKGEGQPQHF
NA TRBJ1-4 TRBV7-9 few TGTGCCAGCAGCCCATTATACCGGGCCGGCAATGAAAAACTGTTTTTT CASSPLYRAGNEKLFF
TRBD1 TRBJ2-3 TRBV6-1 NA TGTGCCAGCAGTGCACCGGGACAGGGGAGCACAGATACGCAGTATTTT CASSAPGQGSTDTQYF
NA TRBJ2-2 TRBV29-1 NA TGCAGCGTTGCCAGGGCAGGGTTGGGTACCGGGGAGCTGTTTTTT CSVARAGLGTGELFF
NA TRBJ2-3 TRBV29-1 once TGCAGCGTAGCGGTCGGGGACGTCGGGCAGTATTTT CSVAVGDVGQYF
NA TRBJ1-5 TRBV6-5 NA TGTGCCAGCAGTTACTTCAGGGGCTCCAATCAGCCCCAGCATTTT CASSYFRGSNQPQHF
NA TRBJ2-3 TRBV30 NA TGTGCCTGGAGTGGAGCCCCCGGCACAGATACGCAGTATTTT CAWSGAPGTDTQYF
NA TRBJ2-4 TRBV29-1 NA TGCAGCGTTGAAGTGGGTCGGGTGAACATTCAGTACTTC CSVEVGRVNIQYF
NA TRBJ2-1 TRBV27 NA TGTGCCAGCAGTGGGCAGGGAGACAATGAGCAGTTCTTC CASSGQGDNEQFF
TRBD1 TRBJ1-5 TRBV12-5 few TGTGCTAGTGGTTTGTCTCTCAGGGGGGGTCAGCCCCAGCATTTT CASGLSLRGGQPQHF
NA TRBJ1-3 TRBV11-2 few TGTGCCAGCAGCCCACCAAAGACAATCTCTGGAAACACCATATATTTT CASSPPKTISGNTIYF
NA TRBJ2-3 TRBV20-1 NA TGCAGTGCTAGAGTCCTACAAACGCAGTATTTT CSARVLQTQYF
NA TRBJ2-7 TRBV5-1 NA TGCGCCAGCAGCTTTACAGGGTTGACCTACGAGCAGTACTTC CASSFTGLTYEQYF
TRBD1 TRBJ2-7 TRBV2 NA TGTGCCAGCGCCGGGACAGATTTCTACGAGCAGTACTTC CASAGTDFYEQYF
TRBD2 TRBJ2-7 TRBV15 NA TGTGCCACCAGCAGCCGGGGGGAGAGGGAAAAGTACTTC CATSSRGEREKYF
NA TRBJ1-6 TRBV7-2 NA TGTGCCAGCAGCTCATTCGGAGAGCGTTCACCCCTCCACTTT CASSSFGERSPLHF
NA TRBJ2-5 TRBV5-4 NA TGTGCCAGCAGCTTGGGAAGGGGGGGGTACCAAGAGACCCAGTACTTC CASSLGRGGYQETQYF
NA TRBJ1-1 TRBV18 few TGTGCCAGCTCCCCAGGGCAGGACACTGAAGCTTTCTTT CASSPGQDTEAFF